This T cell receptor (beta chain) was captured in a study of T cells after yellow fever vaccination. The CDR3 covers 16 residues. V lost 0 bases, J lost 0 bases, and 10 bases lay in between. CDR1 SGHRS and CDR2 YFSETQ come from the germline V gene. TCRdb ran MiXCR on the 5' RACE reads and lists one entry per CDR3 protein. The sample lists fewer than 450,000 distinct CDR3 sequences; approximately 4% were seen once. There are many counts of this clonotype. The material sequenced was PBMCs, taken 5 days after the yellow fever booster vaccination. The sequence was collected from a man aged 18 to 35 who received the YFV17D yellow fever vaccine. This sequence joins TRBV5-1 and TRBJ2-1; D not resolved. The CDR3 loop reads CASSLGARSSYNEQFF. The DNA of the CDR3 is TGCGCCAGCAGCTTGGGAGCCAGAAGCTCCTACAATGAGCAGTTCTTC.